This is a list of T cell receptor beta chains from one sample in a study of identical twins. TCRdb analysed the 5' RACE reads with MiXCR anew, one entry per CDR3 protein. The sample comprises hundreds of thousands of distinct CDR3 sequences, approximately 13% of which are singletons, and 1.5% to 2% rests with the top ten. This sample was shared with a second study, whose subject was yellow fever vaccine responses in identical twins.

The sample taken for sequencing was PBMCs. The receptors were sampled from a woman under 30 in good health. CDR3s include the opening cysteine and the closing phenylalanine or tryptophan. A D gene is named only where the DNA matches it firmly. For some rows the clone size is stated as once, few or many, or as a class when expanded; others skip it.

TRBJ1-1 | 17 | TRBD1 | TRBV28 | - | CASSTRDRTSMNTEAFF | TGTGCCAGCAGTACCCGGGACAGAACATCGATGAACACTGAAGCTTTCTTT
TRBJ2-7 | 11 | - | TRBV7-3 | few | CASGPAHEQYF | TGTGCCAGCGGACCAGCACACGAGCAGTACTTC
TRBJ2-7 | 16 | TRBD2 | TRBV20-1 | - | CSARPPQREVTYEQYF | TGCAGTGCTAGGCCCCCCCAGCGGGAGGTGACCTACGAGCAGTACTTC
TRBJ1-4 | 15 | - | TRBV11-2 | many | CASSFSGAPAEKLFF | TGTGCCAGCAGCTTTTCGGGGGCCCCGGCGGAAAAACTGTTTTTT
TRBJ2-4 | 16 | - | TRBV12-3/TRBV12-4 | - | CASSPGLPSAKNIQYF | TGTGCCAGCAGCCCAGGACTGCCTTCAGCCAAAAACATTCAGTACTTC
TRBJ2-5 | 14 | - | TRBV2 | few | CASRPNGGQETQYF | TGTGCCAGCAGGCCCAATGGGGGCCAAGAGACCCAGTACTTC
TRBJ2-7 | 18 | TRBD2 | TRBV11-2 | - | CASSSHLAGERKSYEQYF | TGTGCCAGCAGCTCCCATCTAGCGGGAGAACGCAAATCCTACGAGCAGTACTTC
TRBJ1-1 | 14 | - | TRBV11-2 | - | CASTLQGINTEAFF | TGTGCCAGCACCTTACAGGGTATAAACACTGAAGCTTTCTTT
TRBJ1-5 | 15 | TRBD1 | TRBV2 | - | CASSESTGTNQPQHF | TGTGCCAGCAGTGAATCGACAGGGACGAATCAGCCCCAGCATTTT
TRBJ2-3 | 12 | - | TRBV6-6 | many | CASRRDTDTQYF | TGTGCCAGCAGGAGGGACACAGATACGCAGTATTTT
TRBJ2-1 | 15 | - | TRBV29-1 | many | CSVEPGGKAPKVQFF | TGCAGCGTTGAACCTGGCGGGAAAGCCCCCAAGGTGCAGTTCTTC
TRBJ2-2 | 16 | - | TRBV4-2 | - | CASTSGVPKNTGELFF | TGTGCCAGCACCTCAGGAGTACCTAAAAACACCGGGGAGCTGTTTTTT
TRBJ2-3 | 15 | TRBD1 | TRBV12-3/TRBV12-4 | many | CASSTHRGREDTQYF | TGTGCCAGCAGTACTCACAGGGGTCGGGAAGATACGCAGTATTTT
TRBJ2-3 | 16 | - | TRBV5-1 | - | CASSQDFYSSRDTQYF | TGCGCCAGCAGCCAGGACTTCTACAGTAGTAGAGATACGCAGTATTTT
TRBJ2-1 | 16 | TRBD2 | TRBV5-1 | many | CASSPGGLQGYNEQFF | TGCGCCAGCAGCCCGGGGGGGTTACAAGGTTACAATGAGCAGTTCTTC